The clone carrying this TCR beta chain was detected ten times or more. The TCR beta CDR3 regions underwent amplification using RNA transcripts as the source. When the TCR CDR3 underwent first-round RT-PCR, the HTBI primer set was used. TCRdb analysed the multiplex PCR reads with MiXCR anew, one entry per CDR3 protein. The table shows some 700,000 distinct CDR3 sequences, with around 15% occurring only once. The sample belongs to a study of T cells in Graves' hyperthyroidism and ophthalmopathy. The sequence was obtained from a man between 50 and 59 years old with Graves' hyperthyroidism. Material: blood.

The CDR3 nucleotides are TGTGCCTGGAGATATGGTGGGGCGAGGGTCGAGCAGTACTTC. This translates into CAWRYGGARVEQYF. V and J are TRBV30 and TRBJ2-7, with D perhaps assigned TRBD1 or TRBD2 (5 bases each). Trimming stripped 3 bases from V and 6 bases from J, with 18 bases between. CDR3 length: 14 amino acids. Germline assignment: CDR1 GTSNPN and CDR2 SVGIG (reference sequence).